This is a list of T cell receptor beta chains from one sample in a study of blood T cell repertoires in COVID-19. Clones were sequenced by immunoSEQ multiplex PCR, and TCRdb holds only the in-frame ones, with some missing. Of 200,000 to 250,000 clones in the sample, 86% were seen once. Sequencing was carried out using PBMCs or T cells enriched from blood (not recorded which). These receptor sequences come from a woman aged 45-60 years in a cohort exposed to, infected with or recovered from COVID-19 (not recorded which). CDR3s include the opening cysteine and the closing phenylalanine or tryptophan.

v_gene,j_gene,CDR3aa
TRBV4-3,TRBJ1-1,CASSQGGQIMNTEAFF
TRBV5-1,TRBJ2-1,CASIPTSGGVNEQFF
TRBV18,TRBJ2-2,CASSPNSGEAGELFF
TRBV7-8,TRBJ2-2,CASSLGTTTGELFF
TRBV11-2,TRBJ1-3,CASSLDGVGRDPLGGNTIYF
TRBV30,TRBJ2-1,CAWTGQGGSPFF
TRBV5-4,TRBJ2-1,CASSLVGTAGENEQFF
TRBV6-5,TRBJ2-1,CASSPNRRNNEQFF
TRBV4-1,TRBJ2-7,CASSQGPGQGGYEQYF
TRBV19,TRBJ1-1,CASSRQGGTTEAFF
TRBV7-2,TRBJ1-2,CASSGTDNYGYTF
TRBV7-2,TRBJ2-5,CASSLGTSLQETQYF
TRBV6-2/TRBV6-3,TRBJ1-1,CASSYLGSTEAFF
TRBV2,TRBJ2-7,CASSEAPNYEQYF
TRBV5-6,TRBJ2-7,CASSSARRRSSYEQYF
TRBV4-3,TRBJ2-2,CASSQDRFRTGELFF
TRBV12-3/TRBV12-4,TRBJ1-2,CASSIQTGVGYTF
TRBV5-1,TRBJ1-1,CASARGTNTEAFF
TRBV5-4,TRBJ2-3,CASSLAEGPDTQYF